Following are 32 T cell receptor beta chains from one sample sequenced in a study of CD8 T cells in ankylosing spondylitis (dated by TCRdb to between 2016 and 2019). Library preparation employed 5' RACE. The instrument given in TCRdb is Illumina HiSeq 2500. TCRdb cleaned the public reads at Q25 with fastp, built clones with MiXCR and kept in-frame beta chains. A single entry per CDR3 protein holds the most common genes and DNA from its merged rows. For this sample there are under 250,000 distinct CDR3 sequences; 8% to 9% appear just once. The top ten hold approximately 5% of the sample. Sequencing input: blood, either unsorted or a sorted T cell fraction (not recorded which). Source of these receptors: a female donor with ankylosing spondylitis or in good health (not recorded which).

Ten or more counts support this clonotype. V gene TRBV6-2 or TRBV6-3 combines with J gene TRBJ1-5; D call uncertain. CDR3 length: 13 amino acids. The V end lost 5 bases, the J end lost 6 bases, and 11 bases lay between the germline ends. Germline-derived CDR1 and CDR2 are MNHEY and SVGEGT. Here the CDR3 reads CASSGLRSQPQHF. The CDR3 DNA sequence: TGTGCCAGCAGTGGCCTCAGAAGTCAGCCCCAGCATTTT.

Many counts were recorded for this clonotype. This chain uses TRBV12-5 with TRBJ2-2; D gene ambiguous. The V and J ends lost 5 bases and 6 bases respectively, with 4 bases between them. The CDR3 has 11 amino acids. CDR1 and CDR2 (germline): LGHNT, FRNRAP. CDR3 sequence: CASGLPGELFF. CDR3 sequence (DNA): TGTGCTAGTGGTCTTCCCGGGGAGCTGTTTTTT.

This clonotype has a count of ten or more. The chain combines TRBV29-1 with TRBJ2-4; D is ambiguous. Germline-derived CDR1 and CDR2 are SQVTM and ANQGSEA. Between the trimmed V and J ends, which lost 2 bases and 0 bases, there was a span of 8 bases. The CDR3 totals 14 residues. CDR3 protein: CSVERQLAKNIQYF. In DNA form, the CDR3 reads TGCAGCGTTGAACGTCAGCTAGCCAAAAACATTCAGTACTTC.

This clonotype has just a few counts. The DNA for the CDR3 is TGTGCCAGCAGCTTAGAGTTACTAGCGGGAGTGACAGATACGCAGTATTTT. The encoded protein is CASSLELLAGVTDTQYF. The rearrangement joins TRBV11-2 to TRBJ2-3; 11 nucleotides line up with TRBD2. CDR1 is SGHAT and CDR2 is FQNNGV in the germline V gene. V shed 0 bases and J 3 bases; nucleotides not matched to a gene: 5. CDR3 length: 17 amino acids.

This clonotype occurred many times. The rearrangement joins TRBV12-3 or TRBV12-4 to TRBJ2-5; the match to TRBD2 covers 10 bases. The CDR3 covers 17 residues. V shed 6 bases and J 2 bases; nucleotides not matched to a gene: 12. CDR3 nucleotides: TGTGCCAGCAGCCCTGAGGGACCGACTAGCGGGCAAGAGACCCAGTACTTC. It codes for CASSPEGPTSGQETQYF.

This clonotype was seen ten or more times. CDR3 in amino acids: CASSGSRDRVGLLDTIYF. The CDR3 DNA reads as TGTGCCAGCAGTGGATCCCGGGACAGGGTTGGTTTGTTGGACACCATATATTTT. This chain uses TRBV6-1 with TRBJ1-3, with 9 bases identical to TRBD1. Per the germline V gene, CDR1 is MNHNS and CDR2 is SASEGT. The CDR3 spans 18 residues. The trim removed 4 bases at V and 8 bases at J, leaving 18 bases unmatched.

This clonotype was observed many times. The chain uses TRBV11-2 and TRBJ2-7; 7 bases line up with TRBD2. J gave up 9 bases and V 3 bases, and 8 bases lay outside the gene matches. The CDR3 is made up of 13 amino acids. CDR1 is SGHAT, CDR2 FQNNGV, per germline. The CDR3 DNA reads as TGTGCCAGCAGCTTTCGACTAGCCACGGTGCAGTACTTC. Translated: CASSFRLATVQYF.

This sequence joins TRBV29-1 and TRBJ2-7, with TRBD2 matching over 7 bases. Germline trimming cut 7 bases from V and 4 bases from J; bases unmatched to any gene: 10. This CDR3 is built from 13 residues. Germline values: CDR1 SQVTM, CDR2 ANQGSEA. The DNA for the CDR3 is TGCAGCGGAGGGGCGGGGGAACTTTACGAGCAGTACTTC. It translates to CSGGAGELYEQYF.

This clonotype was recorded many times. The rearrangement links TRBV6-1 to TRBJ2-2; 8 nucleotides align to TRBD1. This CDR3 is 17 amino acids long. V was pared by 4 bases and J by 6 bases, with 13 bases of the junction left unmatched. Germline V gene lookup returns CDR1 MNHNS and CDR2 SASEGT. The CDR3 DNA follows: TGTGCCAGCAGTGGCGGGACAGGACGCTCCCAGGCCGGGGAGCTGTTTTTT. Residues: CASSGGTGRSQAGELFF.

In its sample, this clonotype was seen many times. This chain connects TRBV6-2 or TRBV6-3 to TRBJ2-7; possible D gene TRBD1, 6 bases. CDR3 length: 14 residues. Germline CDR1 is MNHEY and CDR2 is SVGEGT. The ends were cut back, 2 bases at V and 4 bases at J, with 12 bases in the middle. The DNA of the CDR3 is TGTGCCAGCAGTTACGACAGGAGGAGTTACGAGCAGTACTTC. This gives the protein CASSYDRRSYEQYF.

CDR3 residues: CASSRWQSKETQYF. The DNA of the CDR3 is TGTGCCAGCAGCCGATGGCAATCAAAAGAGACCCAGTACTTC. The rearrangement uses TRBV7-2 and TRBJ2-5; no firm D call. Germline-derived CDR1 and CDR2 are SGHTA and FQGNSA. V lost 5 bases to trimming and J lost 3 bases, with 13 bases between them. The CDR3 is made up of 14 amino acids.

This clonotype occurred many times. The chain uses TRBV29-1 and TRBJ2-3, with TRBD1 matching over 12 bases. Germline assignment: CDR1 SQVTM and CDR2 ANQGSEA. V lost 5 bases to trimming and J lost 9 bases; unmatched junction nucleotides: 6. The CDR3 is made up of 13 amino acids. As DNA, the CDR3 is TGCAGCGTTCCCGGGACAGGGGGCCAAACGCAGTATTTT. It codes for CSVPGTGGQTQYF.

V and J are TRBV19 and TRBJ2-5; D could derive from TRBD1 or TRBD2 (5 bases each). Germline V lookup: CDR1 LNHDA, CDR2 SQIVND (reference sequence). The CDR3 is made up of 13 amino acids. Trimming left V 5 bases short and J 5 bases short, with 12 bases between. CDR3 residues: CASSEGSGETQYF. The DNA for the CDR3 is TGTGCCAGTAGTGAGGGGTCGGGCGAGACCCAGTACTTC. Supplemented by reference TRBV19 and TRBJ2-5, the full variable domain reads DGGITQSPKYLFRKEGQNVTLSCEQNLNHDAMYWYRQDPGQGLRLIYYSQIVNDFQKGDIAEGYSVSREKKESFPLTVTSAQKNPTAFYLCASSEGSGETQYFGPGTRLLVL.

The chain combines TRBV7-9 with TRBJ2-2; 9 bases are shared with TRBD1. The V segment lost 4 bases and the J segment 4 bases; nucleotides outside the gene matches: 1. CDR3 length equals 14 residues. Germline V gives CDR1 SEHNR, CDR2 FQNEAQ (reference sequence). This chain's CDR3 is CASSSTGGTGELFF. In DNA, the CDR3 is TGTGCCAGCAGCTCGACAGGGGGCACCGGGGAGCTGTTTTTT.

This clonotype was observed many times. The V and J genes are TRBV7-2 and TRBJ1-1; D perhaps matches TRBD1 (5 bases). With 0 bases removed from V and 10 bases from J, the gap between germline ends came to 12 bases. The CDR3 runs 13 residues. In germline, CDR1 is SGHTA, CDR2 FQGNSA. CDR3 protein: CASSLAREVVAFF. The CDR3, as DNA: TGTGCCAGCAGCTTAGCCAGGGAGGTAGTAGCTTTCTTT.

This clonotype was recorded at least ten times. CDR3 loop: CASSLEVATNEKLFF. CDR3 coding DNA: TGTGCCAGCAGCTTAGAGGTTGCAACTAATGAAAAACTGTTTTTT. J is TRBJ1-4 and V is TRBV7-2; D remains ambiguous. Deletions cut 1 base from V and 0 bases from J, with 6 bases between. The length of the CDR3 is 15 residues. Germline loops: CDR1 SGHTA, CDR2 FQGNSA.

This clonotype has only one observation. Just one base apart from a much larger clone, this may be a read error. The chain couples TRBV14 to TRBJ2-7; D is perhaps TRBD2 (6 bases). This CDR3 contains 14 residues. The germline CDR1 and CDR2 sequences are SGHDN and FVKESK. Between the trimmed V and J ends, which lost 1 base and 3 bases, there was a span of 10 bases. The CDR3 loop is CASSQGLEGYEQYF. CDR3 bases: TGTGCCAGCAGCCAAGGACTAGAGGGCTACGAGCAGTACTTC.

This clonotype was recorded at least ten times. V gene TRBV5-1 combines with J gene TRBJ2-7; D not resolved. Trimming shortened V by 3 bases and J by 0 bases, and 10 bases separated the two germline ends. The CDR3 spans 14 residues. From germline, CDR1 is SGHRS and CDR2 YFSETQ. CDR3 region: CASSSGPSSYEQYF. CDR3 DNA: TGCGCCAGCAGCTCGGGCCCTAGCTCCTACGAGCAGTACTTC.

This clonotype was recorded at least ten times. This sequence joins TRBV5-5 and TRBJ2-3, with 9 bases that match TRBD2. The ends lost 0 bases at V and 1 base at J; junction bases unmatched: 6. The CDR3 is 17 amino acids. Germline V gives CDR1 SGHKS, CDR2 YYEKEE (reference sequence). The CDR3 protein is CASSLVLAGLRTDTQYF. CDR3 DNA: TGTGCCAGCAGCTTGGTCCTAGCGGGACTACGCACAGATACGCAGTATTTT.

This clonotype was observed at least ten times. The chain links TRBV7-2 to TRBJ2-3, with 10 bases that match TRBD2. V lost 2 bases to trimming and J lost 7 bases; unmatched junction nucleotides: 3. Germline V CDR1 and CDR2: SGHTA, FQGNSA. The CDR3 length is 14 residues. Written as DNA, the CDR3 is TGTGCCAGCAGCTTAACTAGCGGGATTAATACGCAGTATTTT. Translation gives CASSLTSGINTQYF.

The CDR3 protein is CASSYLPLAGVFNEQFF. CDR3 nucleotides: TGTGCCAGCAGCTACCTCCCACTAGCGGGAGTTTTCAATGAGCAGTTCTTC. This chain joins TRBV6-2 or TRBV6-3 and TRBJ2-1; TRBD2 matches at 11 bases. J lost 6 bases, V lost 6 bases, and 13 bases had no gene match. Germline lookup yields CDR1 MNHEY and CDR2 SVGEGT. The CDR3 has 17 amino acids.

In this sample, this clonotype turned up many times. The CDR3 sequence is CASSYSGRGAGVESYNEQFF. The CDR3 DNA reads TGTGCCAGCAGTTATAGCGGGCGTGGAGCGGGAGTCGAATCCTACAATGAGCAGTTCTTC. The V and J genes are TRBV6-2 or TRBV6-3 and TRBJ2-1; TRBD2 matches at 8 bases. Per the germline V gene, CDR1 is MNHEY and CDR2 is SVGEGT. This CDR3 has 20 residues. V shed 3 bases, J shed 1 base, and the junction held 17 bases outside the gene matches.

In this sample, this clonotype turned up many times. The chain couples TRBV24-1 to TRBJ2-1; D unresolved. This CDR3 region has 13 residues. The ends were cut back, 4 bases at V and 7 bases at J, with 10 bases in the middle. The germline gives CDR1 KGHDR, CDR2 SFDVKD. Written as DNA, the CDR3 is TGTGCCACCAGTGACGGACCCCTAAATGAGCAGTTCTTC. It specifies CATSDGPLNEQFF.

This clonotype appeared a few times. A read error may explain this, as a much larger clone is one base away. The gene calls are TRBV3-1 and TRBJ1-1, with D tentatively TRBD1 (5 bases). Per germline, CDR1 LGHDT and CDR2 YNNKEL (reference sequence). The CDR3 length is 13 residues. The CDR3 nucleotides read TGTGTCAGCAGCCAGCCCGGGACCCGCGAAGCTTTCTTT. As protein: CVSSQPGTREAFF.

Of note for this clonotype: A much larger clone lies one base from this, so it may be a read error. The V gene is TRBV2, the J gene TRBJ2-2; TRBD2 matches 8 bases. Germline trimming cut 6 bases from V and 0 bases from J; bases unmatched to any gene: 6. Looked up from germline, CDR1 is SNHLY and CDR2 is FYNNEI. This CDR3 has 16 amino acids. The CDR3 region is CASRRTSRTNTGELFF. For the CDR3, the DNA is TGTGCCAGCAGGCGGACTAGCAGGACGAACACCGGGGAGCTGTTTTTT.

This chain joins TRBV7-9 and TRBJ1-4; D is unresolved. From germline, CDR1 is SEHNR and CDR2 FQNEAQ (reference sequence). V lost 4 bases and J 11 bases, leaving 17 bases between the germline ends. This CDR3 has 14 amino acids. The CDR3 DNA reads TGTGCCAGCAGCTCCGAAGTCGGGAAGAATAAACTGTTTTTT. Encoded protein: CASSSEVGKNKLFF.

Points on this clonotype: This sequence may be a read error, since a much larger clone differs from it by one base. The CDR3 sequence: CSARVETGTGVSGELFF. The CDR3 bases are TGCAGTGCTAGAGTCGAAACGGGGACAGGAGTATCCGGGGAGCTGTTTTTT. The V gene is TRBV20-1, the J gene TRBJ2-2; 8 bases match TRBD1. J was trimmed by 6 bases and V by 1 base; bases with no gene match: 13. The CDR3 covers 17 residues. Germline V gives CDR1 DFQATT, CDR2 SNEGSKA (reference sequence).

This clonotype was detected only a few times. One base away lies a much larger clone, so this may be a sequencing read error. The chain couples TRBV5-1 to TRBJ2-3, with D unclear. Trimming pared 2 bases from V and 4 bases from J, leaving 11 bases between. The V gene's germline CDR1 is SGHRS and CDR2 YFSETQ. There are 14 residues in the CDR3. CDR3 bases: TGCGCCAGCAGCTTTGGCAGGAGCGCAGATACGCAGTATTTT. Translated: CASSFGRSADTQYF.

This clonotype was recorded a few times. The CDR3 region is CASSLGTSGRRTDTQYF. CDR3 in DNA: TGTGCCAGCAGCTTAGGGACTAGCGGTCGGAGGACAGATACGCAGTATTTT. This chain links TRBV7-9 with TRBJ2-3; TRBD2 agrees at 10 bases. The germline gives CDR1 SEHNR, CDR2 FQNEAQ (reference sequence). The CDR3 length is 17 residues. V gave up 1 base and J gave up 3 bases; unmatched junction bases: 7.

This clonotype was detected ten times or more. J is TRBJ2-2 and V is TRBV4-3; the match to TRBD2 covers 10 bases. The germline CDR1 and CDR2 sequences are LGHNA and YSLEER. The ends lost 3 bases at V and 7 bases at J; junction bases unmatched: 5. The CDR3 has 15 amino acids. The CDR3 DNA reads as TGCGCCAGCAGCCAGCTTAGCGGGAGGCGCGGGGAGCTGTTTTTT. Amino acid sequence: CASSQLSGRRGELFF.

This clonotype was seen a handful of times. Possible read error: a much larger clone is one base away. The V and J genes are TRBV6-2 or TRBV6-3 and TRBJ2-3; 12 nucleotides match TRBD2. Germline assignment: CDR1 MNHEY and CDR2 SVGEGT. The V segment lost 7 bases and the J segment 5 bases; nucleotides outside the gene matches: 13. CDR3 length: 17 amino acids. The CDR3 nucleotides read TGTGCCAGCACTTCCGGCCTAGCGGGAGGGCCACGAGATACGCAGTATTTT. It codes for CASTSGLAGGPRDTQYF.

The chain carries TRBV27 and TRBJ1-6; 7 bases align to TRBD1. The germline V gene encodes CDR1 MNHEY and CDR2 SMNVEV (reference sequence). V lost 8 bases, J lost 9 bases, and 7 bases stayed unmatched. This CDR3 is built from 13 residues. The DNA of the CDR3 is TGTGCCAGCCGACAGGGTCGGGGTTCACCCCTCCACTTT. Amino acids: CASRQGRGSPLHF.